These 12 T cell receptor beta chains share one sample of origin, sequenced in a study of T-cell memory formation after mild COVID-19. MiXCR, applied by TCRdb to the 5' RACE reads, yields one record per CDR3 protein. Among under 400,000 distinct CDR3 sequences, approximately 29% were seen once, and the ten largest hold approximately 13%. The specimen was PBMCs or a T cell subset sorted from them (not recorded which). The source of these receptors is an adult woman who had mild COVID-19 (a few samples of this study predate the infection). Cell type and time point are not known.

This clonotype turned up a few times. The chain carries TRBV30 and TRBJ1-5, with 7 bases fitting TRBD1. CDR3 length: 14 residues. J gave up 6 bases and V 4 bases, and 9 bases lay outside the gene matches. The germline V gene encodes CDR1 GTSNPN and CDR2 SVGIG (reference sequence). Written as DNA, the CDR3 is TGTGCCTGGACTCCCGGACAGGCCGGTCAGCCCCAGCATTTT. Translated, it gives CAWTPGQAGQPQHF.

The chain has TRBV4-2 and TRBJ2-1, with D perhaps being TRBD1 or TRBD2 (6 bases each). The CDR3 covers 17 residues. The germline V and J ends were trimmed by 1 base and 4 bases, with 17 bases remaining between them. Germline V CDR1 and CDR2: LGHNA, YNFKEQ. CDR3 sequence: CASSQGRDKGAYNEQFF. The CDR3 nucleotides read TGTGCCAGCAGCCAAGGGAGGGACAAGGGAGCATACAATGAGCAGTTCTTC.

The CDR3 reads CASSMEWARPYGYTF. CDR3 DNA sequence: TGTGCCAGTAGTATGGAGTGGGCCAGGCCCTATGGCTACACCTTC. The J gene is TRBJ1-2, the V gene TRBV19; D gene unclear. The CDR3 is 15 residues long. Trimming stripped 3 bases from V and 4 bases from J, with 15 bases between. Germline V gene sequence: CDR1 LNHDA, CDR2 SQIVND (reference sequence).

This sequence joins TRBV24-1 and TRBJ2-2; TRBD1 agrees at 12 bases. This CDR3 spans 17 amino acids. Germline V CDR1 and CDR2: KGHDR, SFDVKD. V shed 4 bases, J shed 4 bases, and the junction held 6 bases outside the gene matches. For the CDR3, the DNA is TGTGCCACCAGTGAAACGGGACAGGGGGCGTTCACCGGGGAGCTGTTTTTT. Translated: CATSETGQGAFTGELFF.

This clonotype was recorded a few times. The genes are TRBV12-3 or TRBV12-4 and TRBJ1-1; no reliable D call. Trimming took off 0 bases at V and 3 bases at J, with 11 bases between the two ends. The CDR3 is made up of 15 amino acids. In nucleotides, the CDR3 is TGTGCCAGCAGTTTAGCGGGAATTTTGGACACTGAAGCTTTCTTT. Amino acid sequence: CASSLAGILDTEAFF.

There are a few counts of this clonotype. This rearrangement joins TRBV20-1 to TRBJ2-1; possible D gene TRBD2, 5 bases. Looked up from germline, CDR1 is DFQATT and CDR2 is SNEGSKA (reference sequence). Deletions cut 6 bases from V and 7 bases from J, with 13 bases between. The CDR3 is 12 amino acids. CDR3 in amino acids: CSADSRRNEQFF. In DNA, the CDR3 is TGCAGTGCGGACTCCCGCCGGAATGAGCAGTTCTTC.

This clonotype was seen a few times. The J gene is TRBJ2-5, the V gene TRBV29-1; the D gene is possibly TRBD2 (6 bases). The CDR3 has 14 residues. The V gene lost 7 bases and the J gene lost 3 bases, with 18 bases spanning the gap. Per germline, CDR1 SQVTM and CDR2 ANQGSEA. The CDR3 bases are TGCAGCGCACCCGGGACTGGCCGGGAAGAGACCCAGTACTTC. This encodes CSAPGTGREETQYF. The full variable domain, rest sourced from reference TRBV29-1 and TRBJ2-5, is SAVISQKPSRDICQRGTSLTIQCQVDSQVTMMFWYRQQPGQSLTLIATANQGSEATYESGFVIDKFPISRPNLTFSTLTVSNMSPEDSSIYLCSAPGTGREETQYFGPGTRLLVL.

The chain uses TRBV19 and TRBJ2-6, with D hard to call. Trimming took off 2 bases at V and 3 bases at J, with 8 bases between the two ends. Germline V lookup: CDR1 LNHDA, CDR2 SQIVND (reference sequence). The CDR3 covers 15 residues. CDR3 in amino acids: CASSIMHDGANVLTF. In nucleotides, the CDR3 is TGTGCCAGTAGTATAATGCATGATGGGGCCAACGTCCTGACTTTC.

The CDR3 coding sequence is TGTGCCAGCAGTTACTACGGGACAGCCCTCGCGAACACCGGGGAGCTGTTTTTT. This translates into CASSYYGTALANTGELFF. The rearrangement joins TRBV6-2 or TRBV6-3 to TRBJ2-2; 7 nucleotides line up with TRBD1. CDR1 MNHEY and CDR2 SVGEGT come from the germline V gene. The CDR3 length is 18 residues. With V trimmed by 1 base and J by 0 bases, 8 bases remained unmatched.

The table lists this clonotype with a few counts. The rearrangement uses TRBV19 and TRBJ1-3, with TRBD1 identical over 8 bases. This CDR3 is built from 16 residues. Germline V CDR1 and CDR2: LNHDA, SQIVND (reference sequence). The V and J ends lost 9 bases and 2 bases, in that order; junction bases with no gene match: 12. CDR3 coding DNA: TGTGCCAGCAGAGAGCTGACAGGGGCGGCTGGAAACACCATATATTTT. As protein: CASRELTGAAGNTIYF.

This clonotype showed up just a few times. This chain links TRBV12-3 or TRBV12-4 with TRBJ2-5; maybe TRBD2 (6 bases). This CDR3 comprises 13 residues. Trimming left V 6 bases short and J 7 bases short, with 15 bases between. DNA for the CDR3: TGTGCCAGCAGAGTACTAGCCCGCGGGACCCAGTACTTC. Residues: CASRVLARGTQYF.

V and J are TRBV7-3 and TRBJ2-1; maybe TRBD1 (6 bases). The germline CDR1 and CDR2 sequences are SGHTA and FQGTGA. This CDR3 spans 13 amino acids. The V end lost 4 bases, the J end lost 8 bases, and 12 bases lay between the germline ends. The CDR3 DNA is TGTGCCAGCAGCTCTACAGGGACGGATGAGCAGTTCTTC. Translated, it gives CASSSTGTDEQFF.